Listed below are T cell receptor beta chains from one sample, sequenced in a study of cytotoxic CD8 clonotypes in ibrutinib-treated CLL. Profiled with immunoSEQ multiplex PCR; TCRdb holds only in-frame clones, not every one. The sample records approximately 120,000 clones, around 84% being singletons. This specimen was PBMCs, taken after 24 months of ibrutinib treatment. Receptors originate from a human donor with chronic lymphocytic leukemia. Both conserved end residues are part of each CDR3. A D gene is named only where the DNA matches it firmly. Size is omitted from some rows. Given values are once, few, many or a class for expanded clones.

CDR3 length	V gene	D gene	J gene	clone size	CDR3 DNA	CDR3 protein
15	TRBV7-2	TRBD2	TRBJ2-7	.	TGTGCCAGCAGCTTAGTCGCGGGGGGGCCCGTCGAGCAGTACTTC	CASSLVAGGPVEQYF
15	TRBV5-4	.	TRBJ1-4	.	TGTGCCAGCAGCTTGGACGGTCAGATAAATGAAAAACTGTTTTTT	CASSLDGQINEKLFF
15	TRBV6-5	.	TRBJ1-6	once	TGTGCCAGCAGTTCGCTTGGGTTGGGGGAATCACCCCTCCACTTT	CASSSLGLGESPLHF
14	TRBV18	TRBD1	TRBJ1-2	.	TGTGCCAGCTCACTGAGACAGGGGGACTATGGCTACACCTTC	CASSLRQGDYGYTF
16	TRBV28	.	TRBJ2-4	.	TGTGCCAGCAGTCTCCCCGGGGGCCTAGCCAAAAACATTCAGTACTTC	CASSLPGGLAKNIQYF
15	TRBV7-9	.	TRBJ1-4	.	TGTGCCAGCAGCACGGCGTCCCCGTCTAATGAAAAACTGTTTTTT	CASSTASPSNEKLFF
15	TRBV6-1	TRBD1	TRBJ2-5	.	TGTGCCAGCAGTGACCAGACAGGGCAGGGGGAGACCCAGTACTTC	CASSDQTGQGETQYF
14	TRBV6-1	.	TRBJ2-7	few	TGTGCCAGCAGTGCACGACTGCCCTCCTACGAGCAGTACTTC	CASSARLPSYEQYF
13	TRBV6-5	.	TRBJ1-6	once	TGTGCCAGCAGTTACTCCCCTCAATCACCCCTCCACTTT	CASSYSPQSPLHF
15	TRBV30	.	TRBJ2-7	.	TGTGCCTGGAGCCGTGGAAGTCAGGGTGGTTACGAGCAGTACTTC	CAWSRGSQGGYEQYF
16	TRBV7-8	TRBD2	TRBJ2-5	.	TGTGCCAGCAGCTTAGCGGCGGGGGAACCCCAAGAGACCCAGTACTTC	CASSLAAGEPQETQYF
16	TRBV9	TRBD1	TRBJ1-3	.	TGTGCCAGCAGCGTAAGACAGGGGGGCTCTGGAAACACCATATATTTT	CASSVRQGGSGNTIYF
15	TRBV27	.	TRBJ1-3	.	TGTGCCAGCAGAATAACCCACGAGCCTGGAAACACCATATATTTT	CASRITHEPGNTIYF
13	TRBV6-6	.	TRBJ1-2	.	TGTGCCAGCAGTTACTTGGGGAACTATGGCTACACCTTC	CASSYLGNYGYTF
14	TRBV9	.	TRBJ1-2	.	TGTGCCAGCAGCCGGGCCCCTACGTCCTATGGCTACACCTTC	CASSRAPTSYGYTF
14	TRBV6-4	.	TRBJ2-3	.	TGTGCCAGCAGATTAGATGGGGCCACAGATACGCAGTATTTT	CASRLDGATDTQYF
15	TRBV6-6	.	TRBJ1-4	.	TGTGCCAGCAGTTACGACCCGTGGGCTAATGAAAAACTGTTTTTT	CASSYDPWANEKLFF
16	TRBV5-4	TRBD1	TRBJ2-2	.	TGTGCCAGCAGCTTGAAGACAGGGGGCTTCGCCGGGGAGCTGTTTTTT	CASSLKTGGFAGELFF
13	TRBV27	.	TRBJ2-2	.	TGTGCCAGCAGTTTATACGACACCGGGGAGCTGTTTTTT	CASSLYDTGELFF
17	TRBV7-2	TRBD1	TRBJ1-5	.	TGTGCCAGCAGCTTGCGACAGGGAAGGGGCAGCAATCAGCCCCAGCATTTT	CASSLRQGRGSNQPQHF
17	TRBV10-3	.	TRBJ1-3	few	TGTGCCATCAGTGAGTTTTTCCAGACCAGCTCTGGAAACACCATATATTTT	CAISEFFQTSSGNTIYF
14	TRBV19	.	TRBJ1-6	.	TGTGCCAGTAGTATTTCCCAGATTAATTCACCCCTCCACTTT	CASSISQINSPLHF
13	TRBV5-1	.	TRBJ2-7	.	TGCGCCAGCAGCTTGGGAGCGCTCTACGAGCAGTACTTC	CASSLGALYEQYF
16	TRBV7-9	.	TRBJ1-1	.	TGTGCCAGCAGCCGGGCAGCCACAAGGGGTGACACTGAAGCTTTCTTT	CASSRAATRGDTEAFF
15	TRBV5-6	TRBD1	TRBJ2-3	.	TGTGCCAGCAGCTTAACCGGACAGGGCACAGATACGCAGTATTTT	CASSLTGQGTDTQYF
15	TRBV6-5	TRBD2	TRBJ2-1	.	TGTGCCAGCAGCCTAGCGGGGGCGGGGGCCAATGAGCAGTTCTTC	CASSLAGAGANEQFF
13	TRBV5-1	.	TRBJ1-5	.	TGCGCCAGCAGCTTAAACAGGGATCAGCCCCAGCATTTT	CASSLNRDQPQHF
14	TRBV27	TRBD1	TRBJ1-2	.	TGTGCCAGCAGTTTGGACAGGGACAACTATGGCTACACCTTC	CASSLDRDNYGYTF
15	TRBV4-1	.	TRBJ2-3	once	TGCGCCAGCAGCTCACTCGACCCGGGGACAGATACGCAGTATTTT	CASSSLDPGTDTQYF
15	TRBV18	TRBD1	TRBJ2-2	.	TGTGCCAGCTCATCGGGACAGGGGGCTCCCGGGGAGCTGTTTTTT	CASSSGQGAPGELFF
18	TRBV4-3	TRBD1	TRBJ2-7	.	TGCGCCAGCAGCCAAGATGCACTAAGGGGACAGGGCGTCTACGAGCAGTACTTC	CASSQDALRGQGVYEQYF
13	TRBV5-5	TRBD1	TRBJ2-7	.	TGTGCCAGCGAGCCAGGGGGTATGTACGAGCAGTACTTC	CASEPGGMYEQYF
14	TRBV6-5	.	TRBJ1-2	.	TGTGCCAGCAGTTACTCGAGGTGGCGCTATGGCTACACCTTC	CASSYSRWRYGYTF